The 13 T cell receptor beta chains below were found in one sample sequenced in a study of T cells in Graves' hyperthyroidism and ophthalmopathy. What was amplified from RNA transcripts were TCR beta CDR3 regions. When the TCR CDR3 underwent first-round RT-PCR, the HTBI primer set was used. One entry per CDR3 protein, called by TCRdb with MiXCR from the multiplex PCR reads. The sample has some 800,000 distinct CDR3 sequences, about 38% seen once. Sequenced input: blood. The receptor set was obtained from a man younger than 35 with Graves' hyperthyroidism.

This clonotype was observed many times. The rearrangement uses TRBV6-5 and TRBJ1-6; TRBD1 aligns across 7 bases. J was trimmed by 7 bases and V by 7 bases; bases with no gene match: 4. Germline V gene data show CDR1 as MNHEY and CDR2 as SVGAGI. The CDR3 extends over 13 amino acids. CDR3 DNA: TGTGCCAGCACGACAGGGCCCAATTCACCCCTCCACTTT. As protein: CASTTGPNSPLHF.

This clonotype was recorded a few times. The chain carries TRBV7-9 and TRBJ1-2; D uncertain. There are 13 residues in the CDR3. CDR1 and CDR2 (germline): SEHNR, FQNEAQ (reference sequence). V was pared by 5 bases and J by 4 bases, with 11 bases between. The DNA for the CDR3 is TGTGCCAGCAGCCTTGACCCTTCCTATGGCTACACCTTC. The encoded protein is CASSLDPSYGYTF.

The V gene is TRBV7-9, the J gene TRBJ2-7; D gene ambiguous. The CDR3 sequence is 16 residues long. Per the germline V gene, CDR1 is SEHNR and CDR2 is FQNEAQ (reference sequence). Trimming shortened V by 6 bases and J by 0 bases, and 18 bases separated the two germline ends. CDR3 sequence reads: CASSYSRQARSYEQYF. The CDR3 DNA follows: TGTGCCAGCAGTTACTCTCGCCAGGCCCGCTCCTACGAGCAGTACTTC.

This clonotype was found a few times. V is TRBV5-5 and J is TRBJ1-2; D possibly corresponds to TRBD1 (5 bases). CDR3 length: 14 residues. V gave up 7 bases and J gave up 5 bases, with 18 bases separating them. Germline CDR1 is SGHKS and CDR2 is YYEKEE (reference sequence). CDR3 region: CASGGGTPPYGYTF. The CDR3 DNA follows: TGTGCCAGCGGCGGGGGTACACCCCCTTATGGCTACACCTTC.

With respect to this clonotype: Possible read error: a much larger clone is one base away. This rearrangement joins TRBV10-3 to TRBJ1-1; the D is unclear. From germline, CDR1 is ENHRY and CDR2 SYGVKD. The CDR3 totals 12 residues. V lost 2 bases and J lost 10, with 11 bases in between. The CDR3 nucleotides are TGTGCCATCAGTGAGGTGAGGGTCGGAGCTTTCTTT. It is translated as CAISEVRVGAFF.

This chain links TRBV2 with TRBJ1-6; TRBD1 is a possible D gene (5 bases). V was cut by 5 bases and J by 8 bases, with 13 bases left in between. Germline CDR1 is SNHLY and CDR2 is FYNNEI. This CDR3 comprises 14 residues. The DNA for the CDR3 is TGTGCCAGCAGTCTGGGACCGAAGGATTCACCCCTCCACTTT. Its protein is CASSLGPKDSPLHF.

The rearrangement links TRBV14 to TRBJ2-7; no reliable D call. Trimming cost V 5 bases and J 2 bases, with 10 bases left between them. CDR3 length equals 13 residues. Germline CDR1 SGHDN, CDR2 FVKESK. CDR3: CASSDNMTYEQYF. The CDR3, as DNA: TGTGCCAGCAGCGACAACATGACCTACGAGCAGTACTTC.

CDR3 protein: CSAAMMVVGPTSNEAFF. The CDR3 bases are TGCAGTGCTGCCATGATGGTGGTAGGCCCCACCAGTAATGAAGCTTTCTTT. The J gene is TRBJ1-1, the V gene TRBV20-1; the D is unclear. The germline V and J ends were trimmed by 5 bases and 7 bases, with 29 bases remaining between them. Looked up from germline, CDR1 is DFQATT and CDR2 is SNEGSKA (reference sequence). The CDR3 contains 17 residues.

Many counts were recorded for this clonotype. The chain joins TRBV29-1 to TRBJ1-2; D unclear. Per germline, CDR1 SQVTM and CDR2 ANQGSEA. V lost 3 bases and J lost 7, with 9 bases in between. CDR3 size: 11 residues. The CDR3 nucleotides are TGCAGCGTTGATGCGGACTCTGGCTACACCTTC. The encoded protein is CSVDADSGYTF.

There are a few counts of this clonotype. V gene TRBV5-5 combines with J gene TRBJ1-2, with D unclear. The CDR3 contains 16 residues. V was cut by 5 bases and J by 8 bases, with 25 bases left in between. Germline V CDR1 and CDR2: SGHKS, YYEKEE (reference sequence). Here the CDR3 reads CASRSSHATGNLGYTF. Here the CDR3 DNA reads TGTGCCAGCAGGTCCAGTCATGCAACGGGAAATCTCGGCTACACCTTC.

For this clonotype: A much larger clone sits a single nucleotide away, making a read error possible. This likely comes from a read error, as the CDR3 has no conserved phenylalanine or tryptophan at its end. The chain combines TRBV9 with TRBJ1-2; D gene uncertain. This CDR3 has 14 residues. Germline V lookup: CDR1 SGDLS, CDR2 YYNGEE. V was pared by 2 bases and J by 3 bases, with 11 bases between. CDR3 nucleotides: TGTGCCAGCAGCGTTGGCAGGTTCGACTATGGCTACACCCTC. It specifies CASSVGRFDYGYTL.

V gene TRBV10-3 combines with J gene TRBJ2-7, with D unresolved. This CDR3 has 13 residues. Deletions cut 5 bases from V and 2 bases from J, with 10 bases between. Germline V gene lookup returns CDR1 ENHRY and CDR2 SYGVKD. The CDR3 spells CAISSVSPYEQYF. The CDR3 nucleotides are TGTGCCATCAGTTCCGTCAGCCCCTACGAGCAGTACTTC.

This rearrangement joins TRBV7-2 to TRBJ2-7; TRBD1 is a possible D gene (6 bases). V gave up 5 bases and J gave up 3 bases, with 14 bases separating them. This CDR3 spans 14 amino acids. Per germline, CDR1 SGHTA and CDR2 FQGNSA. The CDR3 DNA follows: TGTGCCAGCAGCCTTGGGACACCTGGCTACGAGCAGTACTTC. The encoded protein is CASSLGTPGYEQYF.